Described below is a single T cell receptor beta chain sequence and its context. Its antigen is not known. Construction of the TCRbeta library involved unique molecular identifiers. TCRdb processed the PCR reads anew with MiXCR; each CDR3 protein has one entry. The table lists about 980,000 distinct CDR3 sequences, less than 30% of them singletons. The record originates from a study of T-cell reconstitution after alpha-beta-depleted transplantation in children. The study, taken as a whole, reports: After one year, T-cell counts and TCRbeta diversity mostly came from new T cells. At around two months after transplant, the alpha-beta T cells were reportedly derived from several hundred expanded clones that came from non-depleted graft cells. The high TCRbeta diversity at day 60 in some patients came from surviving recipient T cells and thymic progenitors.

The source was PBMCs, mostly from graft donor cells, collected 360 days after TCRalphabeta/CD19-depleted stem cell transplant. The clonotype originates from a boy less than two years old who had a stem cell transplant for SCID, so the T cells may come from the graft donor.

Written as DNA, the CDR3 is TGTGCCAGCAGTTATAGGTGGGGCACAGATACGCAGTATTTT. Its translation: CASSYRWGTDTQYF. The genes are TRBV27 and TRBJ2-3; D not certain. Trimming took off 4 bases at V and 1 base at J, with 9 bases between the two ends. The CDR3 length is 14 residues. Germline assignment: CDR1 MNHEY and CDR2 SMNVEV (reference sequence).